The T cell receptor beta chain described here comes from a study of T cells in Graves' hyperthyroidism and ophthalmopathy. This clonotype was seen repeatedly, ten times or more. Between the trimmed V and J ends, which lost 6 bases and 6 bases, there was a span of 9 bases. This CDR3 contains 11 residues. The V gene's germline CDR1 is SGHAT and CDR2 FQNNGV. Authors of the study amplified TCR beta CDR3 regions from RNA transcripts. Carried out on the TCR CDR3, a first-round RT-PCR used the HTBI primer set. TCRdb ran MiXCR on the multiplex PCR reads and lists one entry per CDR3 protein. This sample yields about 400,000 distinct CDR3 sequences, of which about 15% are seen a single time; approximately 19% belongs to the top ten.

The receptor was derived from a woman in her sixties or seventies with Graves' ophthalmopathy. The sample consisted of blood. J is TRBJ2-7 and V is TRBV11-2; possibly TRBD1 for D (6 bases). The CDR3 nucleotides are TGTGCCAGCAGACGACAGGCCGAGCAGTACTTC. Protein: CASRRQAEQYF.